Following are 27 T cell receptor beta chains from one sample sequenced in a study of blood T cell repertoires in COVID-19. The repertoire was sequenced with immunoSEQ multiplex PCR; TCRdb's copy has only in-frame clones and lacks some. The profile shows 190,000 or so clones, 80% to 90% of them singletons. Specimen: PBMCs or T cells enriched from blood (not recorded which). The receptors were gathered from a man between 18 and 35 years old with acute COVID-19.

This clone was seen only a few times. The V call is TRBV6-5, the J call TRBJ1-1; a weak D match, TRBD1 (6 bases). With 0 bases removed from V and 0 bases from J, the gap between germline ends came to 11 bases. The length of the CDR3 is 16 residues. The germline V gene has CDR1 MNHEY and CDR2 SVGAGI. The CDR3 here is CASSYSTRGMNTEAFF. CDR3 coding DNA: TGTGCCAGCAGTTACTCGACCAGGGGTATGAACACTGAAGCTTTCTTT.

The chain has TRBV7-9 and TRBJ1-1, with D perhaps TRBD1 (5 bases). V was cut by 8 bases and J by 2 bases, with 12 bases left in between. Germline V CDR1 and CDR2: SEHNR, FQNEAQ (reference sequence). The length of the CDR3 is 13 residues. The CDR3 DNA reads TGTGCCAGCGGCTCGGGGGAAAACACTGAAGCTTTCTTT. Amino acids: CASGSGENTEAFF.

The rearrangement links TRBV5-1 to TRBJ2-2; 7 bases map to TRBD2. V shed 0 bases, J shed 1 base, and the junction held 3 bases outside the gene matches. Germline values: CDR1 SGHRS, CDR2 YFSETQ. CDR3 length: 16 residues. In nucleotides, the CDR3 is TGCGCCAGCAGCTTGGCCAGCGGGAAGAACACCGGGGAGCTGTTTTTT. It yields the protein CASSLASGKNTGELFF.

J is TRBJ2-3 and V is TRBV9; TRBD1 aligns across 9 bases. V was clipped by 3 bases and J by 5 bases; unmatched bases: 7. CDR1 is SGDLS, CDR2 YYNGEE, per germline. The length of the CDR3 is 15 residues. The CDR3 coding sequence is TGTGCCAGCAGCGCCGGACAGGGGACAGGAGATACGCAGTATTTT. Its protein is CASSAGQGTGDTQYF.

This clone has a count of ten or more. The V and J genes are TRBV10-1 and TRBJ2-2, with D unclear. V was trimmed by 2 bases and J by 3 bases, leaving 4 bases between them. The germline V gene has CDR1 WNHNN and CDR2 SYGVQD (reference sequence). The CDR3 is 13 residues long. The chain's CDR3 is CASSEGDTGELFF. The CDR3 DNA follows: TGCGCCAGCAGTGAGGGAGACACCGGGGAGCTGTTTTTT.

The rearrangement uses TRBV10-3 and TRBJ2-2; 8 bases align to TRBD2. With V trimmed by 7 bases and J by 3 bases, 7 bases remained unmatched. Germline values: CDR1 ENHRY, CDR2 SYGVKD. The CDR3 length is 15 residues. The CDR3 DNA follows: TGTGCCATCAACAAGCGGGAGAAAGACACCGGGGAGCTGTTTTTT. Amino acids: CAINKREKDTGELFF.

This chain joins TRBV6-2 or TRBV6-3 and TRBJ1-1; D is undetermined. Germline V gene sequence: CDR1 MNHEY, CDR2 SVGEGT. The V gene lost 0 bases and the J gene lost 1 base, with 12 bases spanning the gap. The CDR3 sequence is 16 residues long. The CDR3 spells CASSYSRLLANTEAFF. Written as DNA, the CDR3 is TGTGCCAGCAGTTACTCGCGGCTTTTGGCGAACACTGAAGCTTTCTTT.

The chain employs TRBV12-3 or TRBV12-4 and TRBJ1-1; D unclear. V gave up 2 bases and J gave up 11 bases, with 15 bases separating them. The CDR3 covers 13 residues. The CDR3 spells CASSLSPGVGAFF. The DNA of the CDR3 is TGTGCCAGCAGTTTAAGTCCCGGGGTAGGGGCTTTCTTT.

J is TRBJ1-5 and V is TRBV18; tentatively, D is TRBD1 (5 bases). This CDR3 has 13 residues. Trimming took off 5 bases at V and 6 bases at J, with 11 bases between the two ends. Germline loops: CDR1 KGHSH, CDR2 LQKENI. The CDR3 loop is CASSEDTGQPQHF. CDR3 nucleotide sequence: TGTGCCAGCTCAGAGGACACGGGTCAGCCCCAGCATTTT.

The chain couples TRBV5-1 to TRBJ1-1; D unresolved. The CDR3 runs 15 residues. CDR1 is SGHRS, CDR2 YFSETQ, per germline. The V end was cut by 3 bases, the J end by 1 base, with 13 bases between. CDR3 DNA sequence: TGCGCCAGCAGCTCCATGGGCGCGGGGAACACTGAAGCTTTCTTT. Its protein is CASSSMGAGNTEAFF.

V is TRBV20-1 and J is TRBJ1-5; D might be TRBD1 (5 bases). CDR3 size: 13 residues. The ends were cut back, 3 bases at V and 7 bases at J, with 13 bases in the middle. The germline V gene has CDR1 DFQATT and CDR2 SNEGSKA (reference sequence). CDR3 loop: CSASLPGKQPQHF. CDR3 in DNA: TGCAGTGCTAGTCTGCCAGGGAAACAGCCCCAGCATTTT.

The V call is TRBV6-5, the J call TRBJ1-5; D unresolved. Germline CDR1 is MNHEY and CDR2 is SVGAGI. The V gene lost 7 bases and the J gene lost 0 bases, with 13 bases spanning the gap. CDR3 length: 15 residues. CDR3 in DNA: TGTGCCAGCACTGTCGGTTTAAATAGCAATCAGCCCCAGCATTTT. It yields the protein CASTVGLNSNQPQHF.

CDR3 sequence (DNA): TGTGCCAGTAGTATAAACACGGGGTCGGCAGGCTCCTACGAGCAGTACTTC. This translates into CASSINTGSAGSYEQYF. The chain carries TRBV19 and TRBJ2-7; the D gene is possibly TRBD2 (5 bases). Trimming shortened V by 2 bases and J by 0 bases, and 17 bases separated the two germline ends. Germline assignment: CDR1 LNHDA and CDR2 SQIVND (reference sequence). CDR3 length equals 17 residues.

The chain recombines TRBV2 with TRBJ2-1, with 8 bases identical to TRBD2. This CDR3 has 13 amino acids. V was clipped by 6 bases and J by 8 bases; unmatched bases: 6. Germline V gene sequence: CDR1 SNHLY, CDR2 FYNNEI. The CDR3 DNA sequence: TGTGCCAGCAGCAAGACTAGCGTCGATGAGCAGTTCTTC. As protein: CASSKTSVDEQFF.

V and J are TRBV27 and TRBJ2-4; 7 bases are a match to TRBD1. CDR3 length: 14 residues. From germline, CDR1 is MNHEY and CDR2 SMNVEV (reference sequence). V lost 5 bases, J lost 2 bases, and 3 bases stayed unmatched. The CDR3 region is CASSPGGPKNIQYF. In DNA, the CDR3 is TGTGCCAGCAGTCCAGGGGGTCCCAAAAACATTCAGTACTTC.

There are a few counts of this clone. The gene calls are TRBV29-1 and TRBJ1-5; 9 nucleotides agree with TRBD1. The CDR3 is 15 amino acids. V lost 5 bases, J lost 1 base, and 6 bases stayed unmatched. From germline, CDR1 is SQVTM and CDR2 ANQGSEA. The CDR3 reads CSVTSGTGSNQPQHF. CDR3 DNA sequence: TGCAGCGTTACCTCCGGGACAGGGAGCAATCAGCCCCAGCATTTT.

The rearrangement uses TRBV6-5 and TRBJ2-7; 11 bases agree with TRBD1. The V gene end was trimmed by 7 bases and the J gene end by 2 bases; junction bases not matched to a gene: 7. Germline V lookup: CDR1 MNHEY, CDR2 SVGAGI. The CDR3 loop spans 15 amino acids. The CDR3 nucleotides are TGTGCCAGCACCTCGCCGGGACAGGGGGCCTACGAGCAGTACTTC. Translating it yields CASTSPGQGAYEQYF.

As DNA, the CDR3 is TGTGCCAGTAGCCGAACAGGGGGCCTGGCTCAGCCCCAGCATTTT. Protein sequence: CASSRTGGLAQPQHF. V is TRBV19 and J is TRBJ1-5, with 9 bases fitting TRBD1. The junction had 9 bases not matched to a gene; V was cut back by 6 bases and J by 6 bases. The CDR3 covers 15 residues. Germline CDR1 and CDR2: LNHDA and SQIVND (reference sequence).

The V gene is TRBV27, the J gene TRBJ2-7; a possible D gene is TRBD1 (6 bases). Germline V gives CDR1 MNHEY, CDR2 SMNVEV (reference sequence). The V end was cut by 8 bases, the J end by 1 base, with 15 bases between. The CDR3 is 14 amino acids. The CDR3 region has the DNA TGTGCCAGCTCAAAAGGGGGAGATTCCTACGAGCAGTACTTC. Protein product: CASSKGGDSYEQYF.

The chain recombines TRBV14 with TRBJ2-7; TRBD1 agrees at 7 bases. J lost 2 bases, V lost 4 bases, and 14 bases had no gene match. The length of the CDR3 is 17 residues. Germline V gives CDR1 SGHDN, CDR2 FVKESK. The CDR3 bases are TGTGCCAGCAGCCCAATTAGGGAAACGACAGGGACCTACGAGCAGTACTTC. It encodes CASSPIRETTGTYEQYF.

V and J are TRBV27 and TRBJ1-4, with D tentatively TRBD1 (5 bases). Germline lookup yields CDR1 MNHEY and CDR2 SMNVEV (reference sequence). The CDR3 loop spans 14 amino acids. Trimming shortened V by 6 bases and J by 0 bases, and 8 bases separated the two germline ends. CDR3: CASRDSPTNEKLFF. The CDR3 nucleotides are TGTGCCAGCAGAGACAGCCCAACTAATGAAAAACTGTTTTTT.

Here the CDR3 DNA reads TGTGCCTGGGCAACAACAGGGACGTCTGGGGCCAACGTCCTGACTTTC. It translates to CAWATTGTSGANVLTF. The chain employs TRBV30 and TRBJ2-6; D possibly corresponds to TRBD1 (6 bases). Trimming took 5 bases from V and 1 from J, leaving 15 bases between them. Germline-derived CDR1 and CDR2 are GTSNPN and SVGIG (reference sequence). The CDR3 has 16 amino acids.

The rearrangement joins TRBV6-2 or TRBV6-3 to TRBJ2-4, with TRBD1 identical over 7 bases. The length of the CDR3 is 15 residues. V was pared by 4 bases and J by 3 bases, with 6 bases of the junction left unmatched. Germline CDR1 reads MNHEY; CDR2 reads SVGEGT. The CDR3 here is CASSSNRGYKNIQYF. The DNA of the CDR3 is TGTGCCAGCAGTTCCAACAGGGGTTACAAAAACATTCAGTACTTC.

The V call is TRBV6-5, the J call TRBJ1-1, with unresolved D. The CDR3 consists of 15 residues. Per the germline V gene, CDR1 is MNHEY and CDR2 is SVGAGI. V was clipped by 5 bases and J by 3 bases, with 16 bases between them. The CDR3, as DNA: TGTGCCAGCAGTCCAAGGGCGGGGATGGACACTGAAGCTTTCTTT. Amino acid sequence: CASSPRAGMDTEAFF.

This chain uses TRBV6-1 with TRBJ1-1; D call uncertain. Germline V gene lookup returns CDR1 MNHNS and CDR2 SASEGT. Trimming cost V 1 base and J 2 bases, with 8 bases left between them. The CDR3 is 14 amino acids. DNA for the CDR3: TGTGCCAGCAGTGAAGACAGAATAAACACTGAAGCTTTCTTT. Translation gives CASSEDRINTEAFF.

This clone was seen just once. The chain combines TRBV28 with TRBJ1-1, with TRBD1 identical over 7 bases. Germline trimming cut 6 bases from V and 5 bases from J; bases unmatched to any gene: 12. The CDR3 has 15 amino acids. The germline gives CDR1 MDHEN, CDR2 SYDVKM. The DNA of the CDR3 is TGTGCCAGCAGCCGGAGAGGGACAGTTGGGACTGAAGCTTTCTTT. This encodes CASSRRGTVGTEAFF.

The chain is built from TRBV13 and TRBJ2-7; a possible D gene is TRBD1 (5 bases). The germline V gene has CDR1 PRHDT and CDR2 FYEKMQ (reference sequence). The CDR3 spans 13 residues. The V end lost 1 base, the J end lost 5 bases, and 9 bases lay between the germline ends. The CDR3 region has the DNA TGTGCCAGCAGCTTAGACAGGCCAGACGAGCAGTACTTC. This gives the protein CASSLDRPDEQYF.